This TCR beta chain was recorded in a study of CD8 T cells in Susac syndrome. Reverse transcription of roughly 0.5 to 1 ug RNA was performed with random hexamers. Amplification of TCR beta CDR3 spanned 54 Vbeta and 13 Jbeta via immunoSEQ multiplex PCR. Via MiXCR, TCRdb re-called the immunoSEQ multiplex PCR reads, giving one row per CDR3 protein. The sample comprises 55,000 to 80,000 distinct CDR3 sequences, approximately 93% of which are singletons, and more than 0.13% rests with the top ten. Negative isolation yielded the CD8+ and CD4+ T cells, while FACS enriched the TEMRA cells. There are 14 residues in the CDR3.

This clonotype originated in a human donor with Susac syndrome. The chain joins TRBV21-1 to TRBJ1-2; the table assigns TRBD1, which was not confirmed against the DNA. TRBV21-1 is marked as a pseudogene. The sample was CD4+ T cells from PBMCs. The CDR3 bases are TGTGCCAGCAGCAAAGAAGGGGGTTCCTATGGCTACACCTTC. It is translated as CASSKEGGSYGYTF.